The T cell receptor beta chain described here comes from a study of T cell repertoires in cytomegalovirus infection. Whole-study context: The authors used CMV epitopes that were HLA-C-restricted (recently identified) and HLA-B-restricted (well studied).

TCRdb reprocessed the reads via MiXCR and lists one record per CDR3 protein. The sample lists fewer than 850,000 distinct CDR3 sequences, almost 30% occurring once. In regard to this clonotype: The antigen remains unidentified.

The CDR3 sequence is 15 residues long. V shed 4 bases and J shed 2 bases, with 14 bases lying between them. The germline V gene encodes CDR1 MNHEY and CDR2 SMNVEV (reference sequence). Study conclusions and caveats: HLA-C-restricted CMV clonotypes gave the most frequent clonotype in two of eight donors. Individuals carrying CMV plus the relevant HLA were identified by cumulative frequency of public TCR beta families.

The material was cultured CD8+ T cells from PBMCs, obtained from culture after CMV antigen stimulation. V and J are TRBV27 and TRBJ1-2, with D hard to call. This receptor was identified in a human donor in good health (CMV status not recorded). Some clones in this sample may be carry-over from other donors' samples. Written as DNA, the CDR3 is TGTGCCAGCAGTTCCAACTTGCAGCCCAACTATGGCTACACCTTC. Translation gives CASSSNLQPNYGYTF.